This T cell receptor (beta chain) was obtained from a study of radiation and T cells in renal cell carcinoma (TCRdb year 2020). Concerning the study at large: Samples were obtained from a clinical trial, in which 15 Gy stereotactic body radiation therapy was delivered to primary renal cell carcinomas and nephrectomy was performed 4 weeks later. A total of 50 or so samples underwent TCR beta sequencing, made up of some 26 tumors and some 27 peripheral blood samples. Across all 50 or so samples, roughly 3,700,000 unique CDR3 nucleotide sequences encoding around 2.8 million unique CDR3 amino acid sequences were identified. Broader findings and caveats from the paper: Blood repertoire dynamics were not followed beyond 4 weeks after treatment. Because pretreatment tumor biopsies were not available, the study could not determine whether clonotypes were already present within the tumor at baseline. Effects of radiation dose or scheduling on the TCR repertoire could not be addressed with the single-armed trial design. An increase in top tumor clonotypes in blood was observed from baseline to 2 weeks post-radiation, followed by contraction by 4 weeks, which was taken to suggest transient expansion of tumor-resident clones.

The CDR3, cysteine through phenylalanine, is 16 amino acids long. Only CDR3 DNA is held: 48 bases, read in frame from base 1. V ends up 0 bases short and J 1 base short, with an unmatched junction base count of 6. The germline V gene (reference sequence) provides CDR1 GTSNPN and CDR2 SVGIG. As regards this clone: What antigen it recognizes has not been identified. Base qualities were left out, and no much larger clone turns up one base away.

Read against the paper, the sample's time point label means: baseline pretreatment blood. The label giving this sample's treatment or condition can be read as: 15 Gy SBRT to primary tumor, nephrectomy 4 weeks later. To follow tumor-enriched clonotypes, serial peripheral blood was collected from radiation-treated patients at baseline and at 2 weeks and 4 weeks after SBRT. All patients had renal cell carcinoma with clear cell pathology. The QIAamp DNA Blood Mini Kit (Qiagen) was used to prepare genomic DNA for TCR sequencing. The analyses included just those samples that passed every quality control check. The immunoSEQ kit was used, according to the manufacturer's recommendations, to generate TCR beta libraries from genomic DNA. To prepare libraries, a first multiplex PCR with proprietary primers was run, followed by a second PCR that added unique barcodes, and a bead cleanup was done after each round. A kit-provided positive control reaction and a negative control reaction were included in every sample batch. The final libraries were assessed on an Agilent 4200 TapeStation D1000 ScreenTape, pooled by volume, and quantified by qPCR. Sequencing was performed on an Illumina NextSeq500 using a MidOutput 150-cycle cartridge, with 156 Read1 cycles, 15 Index1 cycles, and the kit custom primers. The pooled library was loaded at approximately 1 pM, with a roughly 21% PhiX control spiked in. Processing in the source paper ran as follows. Vendor-processed data were analyzed in R, and a clonotype was defined as all T cells sharing the same CDR3 nucleotide sequence. For clone abundance analyses, frequencies were normalized to the 10,000 most abundant clones per sample. Public T cell clones, which averaged fewer than five per sample, were removed prior to analysis. Tumor-enriched and baseline blood-enriched clonotypes were defined by at least a 32-fold difference in abundance between compartments. A beta-binomial differential abundance model was used to identify clonotypes that expanded or contracted between blood time points. Tumor-blood repertoire similarity was measured with the Baroni-Urbani and Buser coefficient, and groups were compared using two-tailed Wilcoxon tests in R. TCRdb holds this immuneACCESS table with in-frame rearrangements only. Some clones are missing; in checked studies, unresolved V genes explain under half, and the rest has no known cause. The D gene and trimming were derived from the DNA, and the V and J assignments and clone size from that table. The sample yields 150,000 or so clones; about 87% were counted once. Together, the top ten hold around 4% of the sample.

The source of this sequence is a woman aged 65 to 85 with renal cell carcinoma. This chain is built from TRBV30 and TRBJ1-5, and 7 bases in between align with TRBD1. The source was blood, collected from a patient whose treatment included radiotherapy and nephrectomy. The CDR3 sequence is CAWSVGMGQSNQPQHF. The nucleotide sequence is TGTGCCTGGAGTGTTGGGATGGGACAGAGCAATCAGCCCCAGCATTTT.